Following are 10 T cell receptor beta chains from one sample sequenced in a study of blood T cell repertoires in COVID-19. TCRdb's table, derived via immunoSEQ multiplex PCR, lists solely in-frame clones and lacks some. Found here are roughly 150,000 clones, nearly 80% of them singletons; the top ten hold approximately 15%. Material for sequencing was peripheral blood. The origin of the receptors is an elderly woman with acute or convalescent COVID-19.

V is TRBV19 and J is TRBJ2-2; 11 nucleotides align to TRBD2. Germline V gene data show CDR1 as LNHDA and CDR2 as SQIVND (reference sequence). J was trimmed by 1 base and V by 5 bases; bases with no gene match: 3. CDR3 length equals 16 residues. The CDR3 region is CASSLLAGENTGELFF. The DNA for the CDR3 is TGTGCCAGTAGTTTACTAGCGGGGGAGAACACCGGGGAGCTGTTTTTT.

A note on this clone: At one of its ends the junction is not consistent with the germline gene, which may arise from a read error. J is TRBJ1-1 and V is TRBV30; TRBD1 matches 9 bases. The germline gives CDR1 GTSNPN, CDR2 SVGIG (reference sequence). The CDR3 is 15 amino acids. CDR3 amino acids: CAWSTRDRENIEAFF. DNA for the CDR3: TGTGCCTGGAGTACCCGGGACAGGGAGAACATTGAAGCTTTCTTT.

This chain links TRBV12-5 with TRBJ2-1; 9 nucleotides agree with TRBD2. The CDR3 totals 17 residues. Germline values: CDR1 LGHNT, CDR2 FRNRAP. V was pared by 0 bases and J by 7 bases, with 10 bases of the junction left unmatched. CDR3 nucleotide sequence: TGTGCTAGTGGTTTGGTACTTGGGCGGGAGGGAAGGAATGAGCAGTTCTTC. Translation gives CASGLVLGREGRNEQFF.

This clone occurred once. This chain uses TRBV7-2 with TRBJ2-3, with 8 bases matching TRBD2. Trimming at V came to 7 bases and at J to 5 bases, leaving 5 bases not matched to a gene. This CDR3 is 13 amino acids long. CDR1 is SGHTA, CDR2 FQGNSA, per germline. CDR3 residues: CASTPGGGDTQYF. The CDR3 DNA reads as TGTGCCAGCACGCCGGGGGGGGGAGATACGCAGTATTTT.

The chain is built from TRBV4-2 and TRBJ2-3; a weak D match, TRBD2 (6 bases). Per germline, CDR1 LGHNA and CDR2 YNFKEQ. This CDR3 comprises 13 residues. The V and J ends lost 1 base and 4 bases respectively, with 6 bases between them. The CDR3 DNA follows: TGTGCCAGCAGCCAAGCGGGAGCAGATACGCAGTATTTT. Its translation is CASSQAGADTQYF.

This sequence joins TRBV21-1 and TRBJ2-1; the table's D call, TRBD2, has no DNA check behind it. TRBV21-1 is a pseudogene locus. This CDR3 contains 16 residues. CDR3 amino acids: CASSSYAASGRMGQFF. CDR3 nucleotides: TGTGCCAGCAGCTCCTACGCGGCTAGCGGGAGAATGGGGCAGTTCTTC.

CDR3 amino acids: CAWSLPGYSNYGYTF. CDR3 sequence (DNA): TGTGCCTGGAGTTTACCGGGATATTCAAACTATGGCTACACCTTC. V and J are TRBV30 and TRBJ1-2; D is undetermined. The germline V gene encodes CDR1 GTSNPN and CDR2 SVGIG (reference sequence). This CDR3 region has 15 residues. Trimming stripped 2 bases from V and 2 bases from J, with 15 bases between.

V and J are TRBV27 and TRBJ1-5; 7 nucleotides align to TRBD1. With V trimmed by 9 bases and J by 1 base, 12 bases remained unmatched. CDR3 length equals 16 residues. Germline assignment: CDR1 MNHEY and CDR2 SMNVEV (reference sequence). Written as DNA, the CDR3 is TGTGCCAGTAGGAGGGGGCCAGGGGGGAGCAATCAGCCCCAGCATTTT. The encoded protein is CASRRGPGGSNQPQHF.

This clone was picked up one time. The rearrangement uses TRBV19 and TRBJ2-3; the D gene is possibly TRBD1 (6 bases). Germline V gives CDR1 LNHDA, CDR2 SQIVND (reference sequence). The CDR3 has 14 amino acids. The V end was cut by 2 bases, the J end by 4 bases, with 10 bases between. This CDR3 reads CASSITRTADTQYF. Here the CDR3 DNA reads TGTGCCAGTAGTATAACCAGGACAGCAGATACGCAGTATTTT.

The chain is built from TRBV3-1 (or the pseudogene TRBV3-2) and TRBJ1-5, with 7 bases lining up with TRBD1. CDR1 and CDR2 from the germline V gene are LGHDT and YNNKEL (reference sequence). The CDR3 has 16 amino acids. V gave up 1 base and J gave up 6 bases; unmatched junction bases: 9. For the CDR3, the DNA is TGTGCCAGCAGCCAAGGTTGGGGCAGGGGGAGTCAGCCCCAGCATTTT. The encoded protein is CASSQGWGRGSQPQHF.